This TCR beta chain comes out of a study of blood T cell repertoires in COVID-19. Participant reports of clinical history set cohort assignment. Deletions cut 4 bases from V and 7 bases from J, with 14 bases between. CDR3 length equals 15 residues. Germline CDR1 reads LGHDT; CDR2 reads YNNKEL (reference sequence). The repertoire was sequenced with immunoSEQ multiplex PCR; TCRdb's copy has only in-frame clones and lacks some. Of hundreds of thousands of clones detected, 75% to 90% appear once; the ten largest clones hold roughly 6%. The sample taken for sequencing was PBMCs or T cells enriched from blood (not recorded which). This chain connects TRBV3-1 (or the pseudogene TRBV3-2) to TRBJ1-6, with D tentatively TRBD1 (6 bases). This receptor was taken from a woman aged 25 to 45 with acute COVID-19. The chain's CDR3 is CASSPQPGANSPLHF. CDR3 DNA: TGTGCCAGCAGCCCTCAGCCAGGGGCGAATTCACCCCTCCACTTT.